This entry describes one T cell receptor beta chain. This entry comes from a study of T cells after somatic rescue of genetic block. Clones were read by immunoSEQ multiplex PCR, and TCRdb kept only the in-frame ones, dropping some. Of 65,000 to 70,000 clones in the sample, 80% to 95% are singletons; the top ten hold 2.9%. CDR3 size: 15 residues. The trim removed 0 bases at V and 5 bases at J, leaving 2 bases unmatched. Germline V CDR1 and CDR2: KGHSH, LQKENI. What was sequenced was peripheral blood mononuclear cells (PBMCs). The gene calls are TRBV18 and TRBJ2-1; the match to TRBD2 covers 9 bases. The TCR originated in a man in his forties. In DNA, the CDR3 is TGTGCCAGCTCACCACCTAGCGGGAGCAACAATGAGCAGTTCTTC. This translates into CASSPPSGSNNEQFF.